The present T cell receptor beta chain was sequenced within a study of T cells in Graves' hyperthyroidism and ophthalmopathy. Findings and limits, study-wide: Among thyroid clonotypes expanded above 0.001, most also appeared in blood.

Germline V gene data show CDR1 as SGHRS and CDR2 as YFSETQ. The CDR3 is 15 amino acids. The V and J ends lost 2 bases and 4 bases, in that order; junction bases with no gene match: 7. Note on this clonotype: What it binds is not known.

RNA transcripts provided the source from which TCR beta CDR3 regions were amplified. Initially, a first-round RT-PCR of the TCR CDR3 employed the HTBI primer set. TCRdb fed the multiplex PCR reads into MiXCR, producing one record per CDR3 protein. The data contain 500,000 to 800,000 distinct CDR3 sequences, about 14% of them seen just once; the ten biggest clones take up about an eighth. Each ophthalmopathy patient scored at least 3 on the Clinical Activity Score and at least 4 on NOSPECS grade, with duration under 3 months. Every diagnosis used clinical symptoms, serum thyroxine and TRAb, thyroid ultrasound and orbital computed tomography. Cells are PBMCs isolated from more than 8.5 ml of fresh blood.

This clonotype was obtained from a woman in her 50s with Graves' ophthalmopathy. This chain links TRBV5-1 with TRBJ2-3, with 7 positions matching TRBD2. Input material: blood. The CDR3 reads CASSFASGVADTQYF. The CDR3 DNA is TGCGCCAGCAGCTTTGCTAGCGGAGTGGCAGATACGCAGTATTTT.